These 23 T cell receptor beta chains were sequenced from one sample in a study of cytomegalovirus exposure and HLA in healthy donors. The table came from immunoSEQ multiplex PCR; TCRdb's copy has only in-frame clones and leaves some out. This sample has over 150,000 clones, with about 82% found just once. The sequenced sample was PBMCs. These receptors were collected from a human donor in good health.

This chain joins TRBV10-3 and TRBJ1-5; 9 bases agree with TRBD1. The V gene end was trimmed by 5 bases and the J gene end by 2 bases; junction bases not matched to a gene: 1. Per germline, CDR1 ENHRY and CDR2 SYGVKD. The CDR3 runs to 14 residues. The CDR3: CAISRQGGNQPQHF. As DNA, the CDR3 is TGTGCCATCAGTCGACAGGGGGGCAATCAGCCCCAGCATTTT.

This chain links TRBV7-3 with TRBJ2-1; perhaps TRBD1 as D (6 bases). CDR1 and CDR2 (germline): SGHTA, FQGTGA. V dropped 3 bases and J dropped 3 bases, with 12 bases sitting between them. This CDR3 comprises 15 residues. CDR3 bases: TGTGCCAGCAGCTTTTTAGGGGGTGACTACAATGAGCAGTTCTTC. Its translation: CASSFLGGDYNEQFF.

Comments on this clone: The identical CDR3 is also encoded by other nucleotide sequences in the sample. The J gene is TRBJ2-5, the V gene TRBV20-1; the D gene is possibly TRBD2 (6 bases). This CDR3 contains 11 residues. The germline gives CDR1 DFQATT, CDR2 SNEGSKA (reference sequence). The ends were cut back, 3 bases at V and 5 bases at J, with 7 bases in the middle. This chain's CDR3 is CSASAGETQYF. CDR3 coding DNA: TGCAGTGCTAGTGCGGGGGAGACCCAGTACTTC.

This clone was found once. The chain joins TRBV6-9 to TRBJ1-5; D is undetermined. V lost 6 bases and J lost 14, with 14 bases in between. CDR3 length: 11 amino acids. Germline CDR1 MNHGY, CDR2 SVAAGI. CDR3 sequence (DNA): TGTGCCAGCAGCCGGGATCCGACTGAGCATTTT. Protein product: CASSRDPTEHF.

The rearrangement joins TRBV6-6 to TRBJ2-5, with 7 bases fitting TRBD1. J was trimmed by 0 bases and V by 0 bases; bases with no gene match: 1. Germline CDR1 reads MNHNY; CDR2 reads SVGAGI (reference sequence). CDR3 length equals 15 residues. The CDR3 loop reads CASSYSRGYQETQYF. The CDR3 DNA reads TGTGCCAGCAGTTACTCCAGGGGGTACCAAGAGACCCAGTACTTC.

The genes are TRBV4-3 and TRBJ1-6; 7 bases are shared with TRBD1. V trimming: 4 bases; J trimming: 8 bases; junction bases outside the gene matches: 8. Germline CDR1 LGHNA, CDR2 YSLEER. CDR3 length: 15 amino acids. This chain's CDR3 is CASSLTGDEDSPLHF. CDR3 sequence (DNA): TGCGCCAGCAGCCTCACAGGGGATGAAGATTCACCCCTCCACTTT.

The chain recombines TRBV4-3 with TRBJ1-4; possible D gene TRBD1, 6 bases. This CDR3 has 13 residues. The V end lost 5 bases, the J end lost 5 bases, and 9 bases lay between the germline ends. Germline loops: CDR1 LGHNA, CDR2 YSLEER. For the CDR3, the DNA is TGCGCCAGCAGCGGACAGCCAAATGAAAAACTGTTTTTT. Translation gives CASSGQPNEKLFF.

This chain links TRBV28 with TRBJ2-4, with no clear D. The CDR3 has 17 amino acids. Germline V CDR1 and CDR2: MDHEN, SYDVKM. V was cut by 3 bases and J by 0 bases, with 15 bases left in between. CDR3 bases: TGTGCCAGCAGTTTCGTCCGGGTTAAACTAGCCAAAAACATTCAGTACTTC. Amino acids: CASSFVRVKLAKNIQYF.

V and J are TRBV9 and TRBJ2-3; no reliable D call. Trimming shortened V by 4 bases and J by 4 bases, and 4 bases separated the two germline ends. The length of the CDR3 is 11 residues. CDR1 and CDR2 from the germline V gene are SGDLS and YYNGEE. The CDR3 sequence: CASSSSDTQYF. CDR3 sequence (DNA): TGTGCCAGCAGCAGCTCAGATACGCAGTATTTT. The full variable domain, rest sourced from reference TRBV9 and TRBJ2-3, is DSGVTQTPKHLITATGQRVTLRCSPRSGDLSVYWYQQSLDQGLQFLIQYYNGEERAKGNILERFSAQQFPDLHSELNLSSLELGDSALYFCASSSSDTQYFGPGTRLTVL.

The rearrangement links TRBV2 to TRBJ1-2, with D perhaps matching TRBD1 (6 bases). The V gene lost 2 bases and the J gene lost 2 bases, with 6 bases spanning the gap. This CDR3 has 13 residues. In germline, CDR1 is SNHLY, CDR2 FYNNEI. The CDR3 sequence is CASSETGNYGYTF. As DNA, the CDR3 is TGTGCCAGCAGTGAAACAGGGAACTATGGCTACACCTTC.

In this sample, this clone turned up once. This sequence joins TRBV7-2 and TRBJ1-2; unclear D gene. Germline V gene data show CDR1 as SGHTA and CDR2 as FQGNSA. V lost 5 bases and J lost 2, with 9 bases in between. CDR3 length equals 13 residues. In DNA, the CDR3 is TGTGCCAGCAGCCCCACGGGAAACTATGGCTACACCTTC. Protein sequence: CASSPTGNYGYTF. Together with reference TRBV7-2 and TRBJ1-2, the CDR3 gives the full variable domain: GAGVSQSPSNKVTEKGKDVELRCDPISGHTALYWYRQSLGQGLEFLIYFQGNSAPDKSGLPSDRFSAERTGGSVSTLTIQRTQQEDSAVYLCASSPTGNYGYTFGSGTRLTVV.

The chain carries TRBV5-5 and TRBJ2-2; tentative D call: TRBD1 (6 bases). V was trimmed by 0 bases and J by 7 bases, leaving 16 bases between them. Germline V gene sequence: CDR1 SGHKS, CDR2 YYEKEE (reference sequence). This CDR3 is 16 amino acids long. CDR3 sequence (DNA): TGTGCCAGCAGCTTGGAAGGCGGACAGATGGGCGGGGAGCTGTTTTTT. Protein: CASSLEGGQMGGELFF.

The V call is TRBV7-9, the J call TRBJ1-1; 7 bases match TRBD1. Trimming cost V 6 bases and J 0 bases; bases outside gene matches: 4. The CDR3 extends over 14 amino acids. Germline V CDR1 and CDR2: SEHNR, FQNEAQ (reference sequence). The CDR3 spells CASRQGDVNTEAFF. For the CDR3, the DNA is TGTGCCAGCAGGCAGGGGGACGTGAACACTGAAGCTTTCTTT.

The rearrangement links TRBV7-6 to TRBJ1-2; 9 bases fit TRBD1. The V and J ends lost 5 bases and 5 bases, in that order; junction bases with no gene match: 3. Germline CDR1 and CDR2: SGHVS and FNYEAQ. CDR3 size: 13 residues. The CDR3 region has the DNA TGTGCCAGCAGCCGCGGACAGGGGTATGGCTACACCTTC. Translation: CASSRGQGYGYTF.

V is TRBV5-4 and J is TRBJ1-4; possible D gene TRBD1, 5 bases. The germline CDR1 and CDR2 sequences are SGHNT and YYREEE (reference sequence). The CDR3 runs to 16 residues. The V gene lost 0 bases and the J gene lost 6 bases, with 15 bases spanning the gap. The CDR3 loop is CASSLGPLTADEKLFF. CDR3 nucleotides: TGTGCCAGCAGCTTGGGGCCACTGACAGCCGATGAAAAACTGTTTTTT.

The V gene is TRBV28, the J gene TRBJ1-1, with D possibly TRBD1 on 5 matching bases. The CDR3 has 15 amino acids. The V end lost 3 bases, the J end lost 1 base, and 12 bases lay between the germline ends. Germline values: CDR1 MDHEN, CDR2 SYDVKM. CDR3 amino acids: CASSLWGRGNTEAFF. The CDR3 nucleotides are TGTGCCAGCAGTTTGTGGGGTAGGGGGAACACTGAAGCTTTCTTT.

The V call is TRBV7-8, the J call TRBJ1-5; D gene unclear. Deletions cut 5 bases from V and 4 bases from J, with 15 bases between. The germline V gene encodes CDR1 SGHVS and CDR2 FQNEAQ. The CDR3 spans 15 residues. The chain's CDR3 is CASSDRNGANQPQHF. Here the CDR3 DNA reads TGTGCCAGCAGCGACCGCAACGGAGCGAATCAGCCCCAGCATTTT.

The J gene is TRBJ1-1, the V gene TRBV5-8; no clear D. CDR3 size: 13 residues. Germline CDR1 and CDR2: SGHTS and YDEGEE. Trimming shortened V by 3 bases and J by 4 bases, and 10 bases separated the two germline ends. CDR3 DNA: TGTGCCAGCAGCTCTCGGGGTTTCACTGAAGCTTTCTTT. Its translation: CASSSRGFTEAFF.

V gene TRBV6-5 combines with J gene TRBJ2-1, with TRBD2 matching over 15 bases. The V segment lost 6 bases and the J segment 4 bases; nucleotides outside the gene matches: 1. Germline lookup yields CDR1 MNHEY and CDR2 SVGAGI. The CDR3 length is 15 residues. The CDR3 is CASRGLAGGYNEQFF. CDR3 nucleotides: TGTGCCAGCAGGGGACTAGCGGGAGGTTACAATGAGCAGTTCTTC.

The V call is TRBV5-1, the J call TRBJ2-3; 8 bases line up with TRBD2. Trimming removed 0 bases from V and 1 base from J; junction bases left unmatched: 10. This CDR3 spans 18 amino acids. From germline, CDR1 is SGHRS and CDR2 YFSETQ. CDR3 sequence reads: CASSLETSALQGTDTQYF. The CDR3 bases are TGCGCCAGCAGCTTGGAGACTAGCGCGCTACAAGGCACAGATACGCAGTATTTT.

This clone was observed a single time. This same CDR3 is encoded by further DNA sequences in the sample. The chain couples TRBV6-5 to TRBJ2-1, with 7 bases matching TRBD1. The junction had 7 bases not matched to a gene; V was cut back by 8 bases and J by 0 bases. Germline loops: CDR1 MNHEY, CDR2 SVGAGI. The CDR3 spans 15 residues. In DNA form, the CDR3 reads TGTGCCAGCTCCTTGGACAGGAGCTCCTACAATGAGCAGTTCTTC. This sequence encodes CASSLDRSSYNEQFF.

J is TRBJ1-2 and V is TRBV4-2; D call uncertain. Germline loops: CDR1 LGHNA, CDR2 YNFKEQ. The V end lost 0 bases, the J end lost 4 bases, and 12 bases lay between the germline ends. The CDR3 contains 15 residues. The CDR3 sequence is CASSQETGVGYGYTF. For the CDR3, the DNA is TGTGCCAGCAGCCAAGAGACGGGAGTCGGCTATGGCTACACCTTC.

The CDR3: CASSWDRGRDGYTF. The CDR3 nucleotides are TGCGCCAGCAGCTGGGACAGGGGAAGGGATGGCTACACCTTC. The chain is built from TRBV5-1 and TRBJ1-2; TRBD1 aligns across 10 bases. The V segment lost 3 bases and the J segment 6 bases; nucleotides outside the gene matches: 5. This CDR3 is built from 14 residues. CDR1 SGHRS and CDR2 YFSETQ come from the germline V gene.